The 24 T cell receptor beta chains given below trace back to one sample, sequenced in a study of cytomegalovirus exposure and HLA in healthy donors. A multiplex PCR was run with 60 Vbeta primers and 13 Jbeta primers. Generated by immunoSEQ multiplex PCR, the TCRdb table keeps only in-frame clones and is missing some. This sample has about 200,000 clones, with around 85% found just once. Input material: PBMCs. Receptor source: a man aged 45-65 years in good health and CMV-seronegative.

This sequence joins TRBV27 and TRBJ1-5, with D possibly matching TRBD1 (5 bases). This CDR3 comprises 13 residues. The germline V and J ends were trimmed by 2 bases and 5 bases, with 7 bases remaining between them. The germline CDR1 and CDR2 sequences are MNHEY and SMNVEV (reference sequence). For the CDR3, the DNA is TGTGCCAGCAGTTTACAGGGCCATCAGCCCCAGCATTTT. Translating it yields CASSLQGHQPQHF.

This clone has only one observation. Here the CDR3 reads CASSVGVAGGDNEQFF. The CDR3 bases are TGTGCCAGCAGCGTAGGGGTAGCGGGTGGCGACAATGAGCAGTTCTTC. The rearrangement links TRBV9 to TRBJ2-1, with 7 nucleotides matching TRBD2. CDR1 is SGDLS and CDR2 is YYNGEE in the germline V gene. V lost 0 bases, J lost 5 bases, and 8 bases stayed unmatched. The CDR3 has 16 residues.

V and J are TRBV5-1 and TRBJ2-3; 10 bases fit TRBD2. This CDR3 comprises 16 residues. Trimming at V came to 4 bases and at J to 0 bases, leaving 5 bases not matched to a gene. CDR1 SGHRS and CDR2 YFSETQ come from the germline V gene. The CDR3 DNA reads as TGCGCCAGCAGCCCATGGACTAGCGGAAGCACAGATACGCAGTATTTT. Its protein product is CASSPWTSGSTDTQYF.

This clone was counted a few times. Written as DNA, the CDR3 is TGTGCCAGCAGTTTATTTTACCGGGATACAGATACGCAGTATTTT. Protein product: CASSLFYRDTDTQYF. The chain carries TRBV27 and TRBJ2-3; maybe TRBD2 (5 bases). The CDR3 spans 15 residues. Trimming cost V 1 base and J 3 bases, with 11 bases left between them. Looked up from germline, CDR1 is MNHEY and CDR2 is SMNVEV (reference sequence).

This clone came up a few times. The V and J genes are TRBV30 and TRBJ1-4, with TRBD1 matching over 7 bases. CDR3 length equals 14 residues. Germline CDR1 reads GTSNPN; CDR2 reads SVGIG (reference sequence). V was clipped by 4 bases and J by 7 bases; unmatched bases: 9. CDR3 nucleotide sequence: TGTGCCTGGATTGACAGGACAGGAGTTGAAAAACTGTTTTTT. Translation: CAWIDRTGVEKLFF.

The gene calls are TRBV4-1 and TRBJ1-5, with a possible D match to TRBD1 (5 bases). Trimming cost V 6 bases and J 10 bases, with 19 bases left between them. CDR3 size: 14 residues. Germline V gene sequence: CDR1 MGHRA, CDR2 YSYEKL. The CDR3 region has the DNA TGCGCCAGCAGAAGGGACGGGGGTTCAGAACCCCAGCATTTT. Translated, it gives CASRRDGGSEPQHF.

The chain employs TRBV10-3 and TRBJ2-1; 11 nucleotides line up with TRBD2. This CDR3 is 15 amino acids long. The ends lost 8 bases at V and 8 bases at J; junction bases unmatched: 11. Germline lookup yields CDR1 ENHRY and CDR2 SYGVKD. The CDR3 DNA reads as TGTGCCATCGGATCACTAGCGGGAGCGTACGATGAGCAGTTCTTC. It specifies CAIGSLAGAYDEQFF.

This sequence joins TRBV18 and TRBJ1-3; maybe TRBD1 (6 bases). Deletions cut 3 bases from V and 0 bases from J, with 12 bases between. The length of the CDR3 is 16 residues. Germline V CDR1 and CDR2: KGHSH, LQKENI. DNA for the CDR3: TGTGCCAGCTCACCGCAGGGGCCTAGCTCTGGAAACACCATATATTTT. Its protein product is CASSPQGPSSGNTIYF.

The genes are TRBV21-1 and TRBJ1-2; the D call in the table, TRBD1, was not verified against the DNA. TRBV21-1 corresponds to a pseudogene. The CDR3 runs to 14 residues. The DNA for the CDR3 is TGTGCCAGCAGCAAAGGGGCGTCTGTTTATGGCTACACCTTC. Its translation: CASSKGASVYGYTF.

The J gene is TRBJ1-1, the V gene TRBV7-3, with 8 bases aligning to TRBD1. The J segment lost 6 bases and the V segment lost 0 bases, leaving 6 bases of the junction unmatched. The CDR3 has 15 residues. Germline lookup yields CDR1 SGHTA and CDR2 FQGTGA. CDR3: CASSLTGDRIAEAFF. The DNA of the CDR3 is TGTGCCAGCAGCTTAACAGGGGACAGGATCGCTGAAGCTTTCTTT.

The gene calls are TRBV10-1 and TRBJ2-1; TRBD2 matches at 7 bases. Losses at the gene ends were 5 bases for V and 3 bases for J; bases not matched to a gene: 13. CDR3 length: 17 amino acids. Germline values: CDR1 WNHNN, CDR2 SYGVQD (reference sequence). The CDR3, as DNA: TGCGCCAGCAGTCTGGTTCGGGGCGGGGGAAGCTACAATGAGCAGTTCTTC. This translates into CASSLVRGGGSYNEQFF.

In its sample, this clone was seen once. This chain uses TRBV11-1 with TRBJ1-5, with D possibly TRBD1 on 5 matching bases. This CDR3 spans 13 amino acids. Trimming pared 3 bases from V and 4 bases from J, leaving 7 bases between. The germline V gene encodes CDR1 SGHAT and CDR2 FQDESV (reference sequence). The CDR3 DNA follows: TGTGCCAGCAGCTTTGACAGAAATCAGCCCCAGCATTTT. Its translation is CASSFDRNQPQHF.

V is TRBV4-2 and J is TRBJ2-3, with D possibly being TRBD2 (7 bases). The CDR3 covers 17 residues. Trimming took 0 bases from V and 5 from J, leaving 18 bases between them. Germline V lookup: CDR1 LGHNA, CDR2 YNFKEQ. CDR3: CASSQEGAGAAVDTQYF. CDR3 in DNA: TGTGCCAGCAGCCAAGAGGGGGCGGGAGCGGCGGTAGATACGCAGTATTTT.

V and J are TRBV5-1 and TRBJ2-2, with 9 positions matching TRBD1. Germline V gene sequence: CDR1 SGHRS, CDR2 YFSETQ. Trimming at V came to 4 bases and at J to 6 bases, leaving 4 bases not matched to a gene. CDR3 length: 14 amino acids. CDR3 sequence: CASSVDRGPGELFF. The CDR3 nucleotides are TGCGCCAGCAGCGTGGACAGGGGTCCCGGGGAGCTGTTTTTT.

V is TRBV18 and J is TRBJ1-5; TRBD1 might be the D (5 bases). V shed 0 bases and J shed 9 bases, with 6 bases lying between them. The CDR3 sequence is 12 residues long. Per germline, CDR1 KGHSH and CDR2 LQKENI. The CDR3 here is CASSPPQGPQHF. CDR3 DNA sequence: TGTGCCAGCTCACCACCTCAGGGGCCCCAGCATTTT.

The V and J genes are TRBV19 and TRBJ2-7, with 11 bases fitting TRBD2. CDR1 is LNHDA, CDR2 SQIVND, per germline (reference sequence). The J segment lost 1 base and the V segment lost 2 bases, leaving 1 base of the junction unmatched. This CDR3 spans 15 amino acids. The CDR3 protein is CASSILAGGSYEQYF. CDR3 sequence (DNA): TGTGCCAGTAGTATACTAGCGGGAGGATCCTACGAGCAGTACTTC.

The CDR3 DNA reads as TGTGCCAGCAGCTCCGACAGTACCTACGAGCAGTACTTC. Translated, it gives CASSSDSTYEQYF. The rearrangement joins TRBV7-9 to TRBJ2-5, with D tentatively TRBD1 (5 bases). The end of the DNA fits TRBJ2-7 better, so the J call may be wrong. The V gene's germline CDR1 is SEHNR and CDR2 FQNEAQ (reference sequence). This CDR3 has 13 amino acids.

The sample holds a few counts of this clone. The rearrangement uses TRBV27 and TRBJ2-7; 7 bases are shared with TRBD2. The germline CDR1 and CDR2 sequences are MNHEY and SMNVEV (reference sequence). V lost 3 bases and J lost 3; bases outside the gene matches: 8. CDR3 length: 15 residues. This CDR3 is CASSFKAGPFYEQYF. The DNA for the CDR3 is TGTGCCAGCAGTTTTAAAGCGGGACCCTTCTACGAGCAGTACTTC.

The chain carries TRBV4-1 and TRBJ1-1; D unclear. Trimming shortened V by 2 bases and J by 2 bases, and 21 bases separated the two germline ends. Germline V CDR1 and CDR2: MGHRA, YSYEKL. The CDR3 consists of 18 residues. The CDR3 here is CASSQPRRPRDNNTEAFF. The CDR3 DNA reads TGCGCCAGCAGCCAACCCCGCCGGCCGAGGGATAATAACACTGAAGCTTTCTTT.

The rearrangement uses TRBV7-3 and TRBJ1-4; 7 positions agree with TRBD1. Germline loops: CDR1 SGHTA, CDR2 FQGTGA. The CDR3 consists of 14 residues. With 4 bases clipped from V and 15 bases from J, the junction kept 14 bases outside the gene matches. Here the CDR3 reads CASSSFAFRDSVFF. The CDR3 DNA reads as TGTGCCAGCAGCTCCTTTGCCTTCCGGGACAGTGTGTTTTTT.

The J gene is TRBJ1-2, the V gene TRBV5-1; 9 bases align to TRBD1. Germline-derived CDR1 and CDR2 are SGHRS and YFSETQ. The V gene end was trimmed by 3 bases and the J gene end by 8 bases; junction bases not matched to a gene: 8. This CDR3 comprises 14 residues. CDR3 in amino acids: CASSSDGTGLGYTF. Written as DNA, the CDR3 is TGCGCCAGCAGCTCGGATGGGACAGGGTTGGGCTACACCTTC.

This rearrangement joins TRBV5-6 to TRBJ2-5, with 9 bases fitting TRBD1. This CDR3 is 14 amino acids long. J was trimmed by 7 bases and V by 2 bases; bases with no gene match: 6. CDR1 SGHDT and CDR2 YYEEEE come from the germline V gene. The CDR3 nucleotides are TGTGCCAGCAGCTTCCTACAGGGGGCCGGGACCCAGTACTTC. Encoded protein: CASSFLQGAGTQYF.

CDR3 sequence: CASSFGNQGLAQYEQYF. CDR3 nucleotides: TGCGCCAGCAGCTTTGGAAATCAAGGGCTAGCGCAGTACGAGCAGTACTTC. The J gene is TRBJ2-7, the V gene TRBV5-1, with a possible D match to TRBD2 (6 bases). Trimming pared 2 bases from V and 4 bases from J, leaving 22 bases between. CDR1 is SGHRS, CDR2 YFSETQ, per germline. CDR3 size: 17 residues.

The chain carries TRBV5-1 and TRBJ2-7, with 9 bases aligning to TRBD1. CDR1 is SGHRS, CDR2 YFSETQ, per germline. V lost 4 bases to trimming and J lost 5 bases; unmatched junction nucleotides: 7. This CDR3 spans 14 amino acids. CDR3 DNA: TGCGCCAGCAGCCAACAGGGGGCGCTCGACGAGCAGTACTTC. Protein: CASSQQGALDEQYF.